What follows are 14 T cell receptor beta chains derived from one specimen sequenced in a study of CD8 T cells in ankylosing spondylitis. General study findings and limits: Made up of eight highly homologous variants, a TCR beta motif appeared characteristic of ankylosing spondylitis blood.

TCRdb ran MiXCR on the 5' RACE reads and lists one entry per CDR3 protein. The sample yields about 500,000 distinct CDR3 sequences, 5.3% seen once. Their antigens remain unidentified. The sequencing sample was made of blood, either unsorted or a sorted T cell fraction (not recorded which). These receptors were obtained from a male donor with ankylosing spondylitis.

This clonotype was counted between two and nine times. The chain has TRBV7-2 and TRBJ2-7; a weak D match, TRBD2 (6 bases). The CDR3 contains 13 residues. Trimming left V 5 bases short and J 3 bases short, with 11 bases between. Germline CDR1 and CDR2: SGHTA and FQGNSA. The CDR3 DNA sequence: TGTGCCAGCAGCCGGGGACTTTTCTACGAGCAGTACTTC. Encoded protein: CASSRGLFYEQYF.

There are a few counts of this clonotype. V usage is TRBV20-1 and J usage is TRBJ1-4; TRBD1 might be the D (6 bases). This CDR3 comprises 13 residues. V was pared by 4 bases and J by 7 bases, with 13 bases between. The V gene's germline CDR1 is DFQATT and CDR2 SNEGSKA (reference sequence). The CDR3 coding sequence is TGCAGTGCTACTGGGGGGGCCGGTGAAAAACTGTTTTTT. This sequence encodes CSATGGAGEKLFF.

At least ten counts were recorded for this clonotype. The chain links TRBV11-2 to TRBJ2-1, with 9 bases aligning to TRBD2. The CDR3 is 19 residues long. Losses at the gene ends were 0 bases for V and 2 bases for J; bases not matched to a gene: 11. Germline V gene sequence: CDR1 SGHAT, CDR2 FQNNGV. CDR3 amino acids: CASSLDVGSGSPTYNEQFF. In DNA, the CDR3 is TGTGCCAGCAGCTTAGATGTCGGTAGCGGGAGCCCTACCTACAATGAGCAGTTCTTC.

Many counts were recorded for this clonotype. This sequence joins TRBV20-1 and TRBJ1-1; D gene unclear. Between the trimmed V and J ends, which lost 5 bases and 4 bases, there was a span of 17 bases. Germline CDR1 DFQATT, CDR2 SNEGSKA (reference sequence). This CDR3 region has 14 residues. CDR3 DNA: TGCAGTGCTCCTCCCCTCTTGGGAAGCACTGAAGCTTTCTTT. Protein product: CSAPPLLGSTEAFF.

In its sample, this clonotype was seen many times. The chain employs TRBV4-1 and TRBJ1-1; D is unresolved. Trimming took 0 bases from V and 0 from J, leaving 8 bases between them. The CDR3 totals 15 residues. Germline loops: CDR1 MGHRA, CDR2 YSYEKL. The CDR3 sequence: CASSQDAAVNTEAFF. The CDR3 DNA reads TGCGCCAGCAGCCAAGATGCCGCGGTGAACACTGAAGCTTTCTTT.

The chain carries TRBV3-1 and TRBJ2-7; no clear D. V was pared by 4 bases and J by 0 bases, with 13 bases between. Looked up from germline, CDR1 is LGHDT and CDR2 is YNNKEL (reference sequence). CDR3 length equals 15 residues. CDR3 nucleotides: TGTGCCAGCAGCCCTGGGATCCCCTCCTCCTACGAGCAGTACTTC. This gives the protein CASSPGIPSSYEQYF.

This clonotype was detected many times. The CDR3 loop reads CASSGTGFSGQPQHF. Here the CDR3 DNA reads TGTGCCAGCTCGGGGACAGGCTTTTCGGGTCAGCCCCAGCATTTT. The rearrangement joins TRBV7-9 to TRBJ1-5, with 8 bases fitting TRBD1. After removal of 8 bases from V and 6 bases from J, the junction contained 12 bases not matched to a gene. This CDR3 is 15 amino acids long. Germline CDR1 SEHNR, CDR2 FQNEAQ (reference sequence).

This clonotype was recorded at least ten times. The V call is TRBV5-6, the J call TRBJ2-1; D unclear. The CDR3 covers 11 residues. Per the germline V gene, CDR1 is SGHDT and CDR2 is YYEEEE. V was cut by 3 bases and J by 9 bases, with 7 bases left in between. The CDR3 sequence: CASSWASEQFF. The CDR3 DNA follows: TGTGCCAGCAGCTGGGCGTCTGAGCAGTTCTTC.

This clonotype has at least ten counts. The rearrangement links TRBV27 to TRBJ1-1; D might be TRBD1 (5 bases). Trimming stripped 9 bases from V and 1 base from J, with 18 bases between. The CDR3 consists of 15 residues. CDR1 and CDR2 (germline): MNHEY, SMNVEV (reference sequence). The CDR3 coding sequence is TGTGCCAGTCATGCTGGGGCCCTCGGGAACACTGAAGCTTTCTTT. This encodes CASHAGALGNTEAFF.

This clonotype was seen ten or more times. CDR3 loop: CASSLRDRHNSPLHF. The CDR3 coding sequence is TGTGCCAGCAGCCTACGGGACAGACATAATTCACCCCTCCACTTT. The chain combines TRBV5-6 with TRBJ1-6; 7 bases are shared with TRBD1. The CDR3 contains 15 residues. The V gene end was trimmed by 4 bases and the J gene end by 5 bases; junction bases not matched to a gene: 6. Germline values: CDR1 SGHDT, CDR2 YYEEEE.

This clonotype was found many times. This chain joins TRBV6-2 or TRBV6-3 and TRBJ1-5; no firm D call. The CDR3 sequence is 16 residues long. Germline V gives CDR1 MNHEY, CDR2 SVGEGT. Trimming left V 5 bases short and J 6 bases short, with 20 bases between. Here the CDR3 reads CASSTPSGGSVQPQHF. The CDR3 nucleotides read TGTGCCAGCAGTACGCCATCGGGAGGTAGTGTTCAGCCCCAGCATTTT.

This clonotype was seen repeatedly, ten times or more. The chain joins TRBV4-3 to TRBJ2-2; D is uncertain. This CDR3 contains 15 residues. The V gene's germline CDR1 is LGHNA and CDR2 YSLEER. V dropped 1 base and J dropped 3 bases, with 9 bases sitting between them. This CDR3 is CASSQVSGDTGELFF. The CDR3 region has the DNA TGCGCCAGCAGCCAAGTTTCAGGAGACACCGGGGAGCTGTTTTTT.

At least ten counts were recorded for this clonotype. V is TRBV12-3 or TRBV12-4 and J is TRBJ2-7, with TRBD2 matching 8 bases. The CDR3 has 13 amino acids. The V and J ends lost 5 bases and 6 bases, in that order; junction bases with no gene match: 6. The CDR3: CASSPPREGEQYF. CDR3 in DNA: TGTGCCAGCAGTCCGCCCCGGGAGGGCGAGCAGTACTTC.

This clonotype was picked up many times. V usage is TRBV7-2 and J usage is TRBJ2-3; 7 bases align to TRBD2. The CDR3 has 14 amino acids. The V segment lost 4 bases and the J segment 5 bases; nucleotides outside the gene matches: 6. Germline values: CDR1 SGHTA, CDR2 FQGNSA. The CDR3 region is CASSSAGLVDTQYF. CDR3 DNA: TGTGCCAGCAGCTCAGCAGGACTAGTAGATACGCAGTATTTT. Drawing the rest from reference TRBV7-2 and TRBJ2-3, the complete variable domain is GAGVSQSPSNKVTEKGKDVELRCDPISGHTALYWYRQSLGQGLEFLIYFQGNSAPDKSGLPSDRFSAERTGGSVSTLTIQRTQQEDSAVYLCASSSAGLVDTQYFGPGTRLTVL.